This is a list of T cell receptor beta chains from one sample in a study of T cell repertoires in cytomegalovirus infection. TCRdb re-derived calls from the reads in MiXCR, one entry per CDR3 protein. The sample records roughly 760,000 distinct CDR3 sequences, 35% being singletons. Sequencing was carried out using PBMCs. These TCRs come from a human donor in good health (CMV status not recorded). Some clones in this sample may be carry-over from other donors' samples. The CDR3 runs from the conserved cysteine through the conserved F or W. Fields, in order: V gene, D gene, clone size, J gene, CDR3 protein, CDR3 DNA. The D gene is left open where the match is weak. Not every row has a clone size; where given, it reads once, few, many or a size class.

TRBV23-1	.	.	TRBJ2-3	CASSQSQGKVFTDTQYF	TGCGCCAGCAGTCAATCTCAGGGAAAGGTCTTCACAGATACGCAGTATTTT
TRBV5-6	.	.	TRBJ2-5	CASSHDETQYF	TGTGCCAGCAGCCACGACGAGACCCAGTACTTC
TRBV19	.	.	TRBJ2-1	CASSVNSYNEQFF	TGTGCCAGTAGTGTCAACTCCTACAATGAGCAGTTCTTC
TRBV7-3	.	.	TRBJ2-2	CASSSRVVGPTNTGELFF	TGTGCCAGCAGCTCTAGAGTCGTGGGGCCGACGAACACCGGGGAGCTGTTTTTT
TRBV6-6	TRBD1	few	TRBJ1-6	CASSQGQYNSPLHF	TGTGCCAGCAGTCAGGGACAGTATAATTCACCCCTCCACTTT
TRBV15	.	few	TRBJ1-6	CATSLDPGIDSPLHF	TGTGCCACCAGCCTAGACCCAGGGATCGATTCACCCCTCCACTTT
TRBV7-9	.	.	TRBJ1-2	CASSSGPDGYTF	TGTGCCAGCAGCTCGGGACCGGATGGCTACACCTTC
TRBV28	.	few	TRBJ2-2	CASSLPGPAQELFF	TGTGCCAGCAGTTTACCGGGACCCGCGCAGGAGCTGTTTTTT
TRBV29-1	.	.	TRBJ2-1	CSVPTRGLYNEQFF	TGCAGCGTTCCGACTAGGGGTCTCTACAATGAGCAGTTCTTC
TRBV10-3	TRBD2	few	TRBJ2-3	CAISDSGREATDTQYF	TGTGCCATCAGTGACTCTGGGCGGGAGGCCACAGATACGCAGTATTTT
TRBV6-6	.	.	TRBJ2-1	CASSPDNPRAYNEQFF	TGTGCCAGCAGCCCTGACAACCCAAGGGCCTACAATGAGCAGTTCTTC
TRBV28	.	.	TRBJ2-2	CASDSPNTGELFF	TGTGCTTCGGACAGTCCGAACACCGGGGAGCTGTTTTTT
TRBV11-3	.	.	TRBJ2-2	CASSRRVPGELFF	TGTGCCAGCAGCCGAAGGGTACCCGGGGAGCTGTTTTTT
TRBV6-1	.	.	TRBJ2-2	CASTYLISGTGELFF	TGTGCCAGCACCTACCTGATTTCTGGTACCGGGGAGCTGTTTTTT
TRBV11-2	.	.	TRBJ1-3	CASSPRTELSGNTIYF	TGTGCCAGCAGCCCTAGGACAGAGCTCTCTGGAAACACCATATATTTT
TRBV7-6	.	.	TRBJ2-7	CASSLGGDGRQYF	TGTGCCAGCAGCTTAGGGGGCGACGGGCGGCAGTACTTC
TRBV15	TRBD2	.	TRBJ2-3	CATNRGRETDTQYF	TGTGCCACCAACCGTGGGCGGGAGACAGATACGCAGTATTTT
TRBV6-6	TRBD1	.	TRBJ2-7	CASRGTGLDDQYF	TGTGCCAGCAGGGGGACAGGGTTGGATGATCAGTACTTC
TRBV12-3/TRBV12-4	TRBD1	few	TRBJ2-2	CASRVTGSDTGELFF	TGTGCCAGCAGGGTGACAGGGTCGGACACCGGGGAGCTGTTTTTT
TRBV7-2	.	few	TRBJ2-6	CASRAPGSGANVLTF	TGTGCCAGCAGGGCCCCGGGGTCTGGGGCCAACGTCCTGACTTTC
TRBV7-2	.	many	TRBJ1-1	CASTPGALNTEAFF	TGTGCCAGCACCCCAGGGGCTTTGAACACTGAAGCTTTCTTT
TRBV6-6	TRBD2	few	TRBJ2-5	CASGGLARGGTQYF	TGTGCCAGCGGGGGACTAGCGCGCGGCGGGACCCAGTACTTC